Listed below are T cell receptor beta chains from one sample, sequenced in a study of blood T cell repertoires in COVID-19. TCRdb's copy holds only in-frame clones and misses some; the assay was immunoSEQ multiplex PCR. This sample yields fewer than 200,000 clones, of which approximately 80% are seen a single time; roughly a tenth belongs to the top ten. Sequencing was performed on peripheral blood. All receptors derive from a woman older than 75 with active or convalescent COVID-19. Both conserved end residues are trimmed from each CDR3. D genes are given only for firm matches.

V,D,CDR3
TRBV9,.,ASIPQLQGNTEAF
TRBV7-2,.,ASSLGTGRMNTEAF
TRBV5-4,.,ASSLDRQGFADTQY
TRBV11-2,TRBD1,ASSNTGGALNTEAF
TRBV6-6,.,ASSYPTPRVGTEAF
TRBV3-1/TRBV3-2,TRBD2,ASSRGLAGGRYNEQF
TRBV6-5,.,ASSYSGFLGELF
TRBV5-1,TRBD2,ASSISGGSADTQY
TRBV12-5,TRBD1,ASGRTGSHEQY
TRBV19,TRBD1,ASSTQGANYGYT
TRBV15,TRBD2,ATRGDYLKTDTQY
TRBV3-1/TRBV3-2,.,ASSQGTRSEAF
TRBV10-3,TRBD1,AISGQGGGSGELF
TRBV2,.,ASSPPAGNEKLF
TRBV5-1,TRBD1,ASSWGQGKDEQF
TRBV3-1/TRBV3-2,.,ASSQYRLTGIDSPLH
TRBV6-5,TRBD1,ASSRQGATEAF
TRBV10-3,.,AISVSGQSYEQY
TRBV10-3,.,AISLGEAGNTIY
TRBV18,.,ASSPREGKNTEAF